Listed here are 7 T cell receptor beta chains from one sample, sequenced in a study of B cell selection in AIRE deficiency (dated by TCRdb to between 2019 and 2020). For sorting, conventional CD4 T cells were defined as CD4+CD127+ cells. The method behind the library was the immunoSEQ multiplex PCR assay. Entries here come from immuneACCESS through TCRdb and include only in-frame sequences with V and J called. Some clones fail to appear in such tables; in the studies checked, an unresolved V gene covers under half of the shortfall, and the cause of the remainder is unknown. In this sample the table shows some 24,000 clones, 95% to 96% of which occur a single time. The top ten clones comprise about 0.17% of the sample. The sequenced sample was CD4+CD127+ conventional T cells sorted from PBMCs. The origin of the receptors is a human donor in good health.

V usage is TRBV10-1 and J usage is TRBJ1-1, with D possibly being TRBD1 (6 bases). Germline V lookup: CDR1 WNHNN, CDR2 SYGVQD (reference sequence). CDR3 length equals 13 residues. V gave up 6 bases and J gave up 4 bases, with 12 bases separating them. CDR3 in amino acids: CASSEGGGTEAFF. For the CDR3, the DNA is TGCGCCAGCAGCGAAGGGGGGGGCACTGAAGCTTTCTTT.

The chain couples TRBV7-2 to TRBJ2-2; 9 bases match TRBD2. CDR1 and CDR2 (germline): SGHTA, FQGNSA. This CDR3 spans 17 amino acids. With 5 bases clipped from V and 6 bases from J, the junction kept 13 bases outside the gene matches. The CDR3 DNA follows: TGTGCCAGCAGCCTGCCCGCTAGCGGGGTAGTTTCCGGGGAGCTGTTTTTT. It encodes CASSLPASGVVSGELFF. Full variable domain (remainder filled in from reference TRBV7-2 and TRBJ2-2): GAGVSQSPSNKVTEKGKDVELRCDPISGHTALYWYRQSLGQGLEFLIYFQGNSAPDKSGLPSDRFSAERTGGSVSTLTIQRTQQEDSAVYLCASSLPASGVVSGELFFGEGSRLTVL.

This chain joins TRBV10-3 and TRBJ1-1; D unresolved. V lost 0 bases to trimming and J lost 1 base, with 3 bases between them. The CDR3 contains 13 residues. Germline loops: CDR1 ENHRY, CDR2 SYGVKD. CDR3 protein: CAISESENTEAFF. The CDR3 DNA reads as TGTGCCATCAGTGAGTCGGAGAACACTGAAGCTTTCTTT.

This clone has only one observation. The chain is built from TRBV6-5 and TRBJ2-1; D possibly matches TRBD1 or TRBD2 (5 bases each). The V end lost 5 bases, the J end lost 5 bases, and 10 bases lay between the germline ends. Germline V gene data show CDR1 as MNHEY and CDR2 as SVGAGI. The CDR3 totals 13 residues. The CDR3 nucleotides read TGTGCCAGCAGTCGGGGACCTGACAATGAGCAGTTCTTC. This codes for CASSRGPDNEQFF.

V gene TRBV30 combines with J gene TRBJ1-1; D might be TRBD1 (6 bases). The germline V gene has CDR1 GTSNPN and CDR2 SVGIG (reference sequence). The CDR3 has 20 residues. Trimming removed 0 bases at V and 0 bases at J, with 26 bases between. CDR3 DNA sequence: TGTGCCTGGAGTGTATCCCACAAACAGGGAAAGGGAAAAATGAACACTGAAGCTTTCTTT. The encoded protein is CAWSVSHKQGKGKMNTEAFF.

The chain combines TRBV2 with TRBJ2-3, with 9 bases lining up with TRBD2. This CDR3 contains 14 residues. Germline assignment: CDR1 SNHLY and CDR2 FYNNEI. Unmatched junction bases numbered 11, after V lost 10 bases and J lost 6 bases. The CDR3 here is CATLLGLAGDTQYF. The CDR3 nucleotides read TGTGCCACCCTGTTGGGGCTAGCGGGGGATACGCAGTATTTT.

The gene calls are TRBV19 and TRBJ2-3; tentatively, D is TRBD1 or TRBD2 (6 bases each). Trimming pared 6 bases from V and 0 bases from J, leaving 13 bases between. The CDR3 has 15 residues. Germline CDR1 LNHDA, CDR2 SQIVND (reference sequence). The CDR3 sequence is CASRITGTSTDTQYF. The CDR3 region has the DNA TGTGCCAGTAGAATTACAGGGACTAGCACAGATACGCAGTATTTT.